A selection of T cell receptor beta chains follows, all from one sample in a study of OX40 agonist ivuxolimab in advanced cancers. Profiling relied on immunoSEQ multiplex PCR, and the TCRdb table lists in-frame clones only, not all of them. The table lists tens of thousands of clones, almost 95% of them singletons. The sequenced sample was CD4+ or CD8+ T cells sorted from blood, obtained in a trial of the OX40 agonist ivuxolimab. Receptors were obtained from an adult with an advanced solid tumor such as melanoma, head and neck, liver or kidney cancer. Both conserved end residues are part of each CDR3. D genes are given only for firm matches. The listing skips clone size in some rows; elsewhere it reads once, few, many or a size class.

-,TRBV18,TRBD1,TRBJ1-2,TGTGCCAGCTCACGGGACAGGGGAAGTACTAACTATGGCTACACCTTC,CASSRDRGSTNYGYTF
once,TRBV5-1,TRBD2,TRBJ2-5,TGCGCCAGCAGCCTAGGACTAGCGGGGGGGCAAGAGACCCAGTACTTC,CASSLGLAGGQETQYF
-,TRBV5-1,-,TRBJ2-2,TGCGCCAGCAGCGAGGATAAGGGGGAGCTGTTTTTT,CASSEDKGELFF
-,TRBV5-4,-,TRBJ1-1,TGTGCCAGCAGCGGGGCAGGGGAAGGAAGCACTGAAGCTTTCTTT,CASSGAGEGSTEAFF
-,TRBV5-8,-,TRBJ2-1,TGTGCCAGCAGAGAACCAACCTACAATGAGCAGTTCTTC,CASREPTYNEQFF
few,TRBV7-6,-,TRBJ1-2,TGTGCCAGCAGCTTAGACGACGGCCACTATGGCTACACCTTC,CASSLDDGHYGYTF
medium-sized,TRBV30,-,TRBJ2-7,TGTGCCTGGAGTCGATCGGGAGTCTACGAGCAGTACTTC,CAWSRSGVYEQYF
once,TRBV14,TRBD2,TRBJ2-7,TGTGCCAGCAGCCGAACTCTAGCGGGAGGCTTCTACGAGCAGTACTTC,CASSRTLAGGFYEQYF
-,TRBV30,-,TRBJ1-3,TGTGCCTGGGGCCTGGGGGGTAAACTTGGAAACACCATATATTTT,CAWGLGGKLGNTIYF
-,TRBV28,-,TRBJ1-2,TGTGCCAGCACAGCGGGGGGGTCCGCTGGCTACACCTTC,CASTAGGSAGYTF
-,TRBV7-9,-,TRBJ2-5,TGTGCCAGCAGCTTAGAAGTCCAACCTAAGTACTTC,CASSLEVQPKYF
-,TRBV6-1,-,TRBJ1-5,TGTGCCAGCAGTGAAGTACCGCGTCAGGAGCATTTT,CASSEVPRQEHF
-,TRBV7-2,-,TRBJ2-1,TGTGCCAGCAGCTTAGTAGGTCTTGGGAGCTTAGGGCAGTTCTTC,CASSLVGLGSLGQFF
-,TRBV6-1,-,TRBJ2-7,TGTGCCAGCACAAGTTATACAGGCCGCTACGAGCAGTACTTC,CASTSYTGRYEQYF
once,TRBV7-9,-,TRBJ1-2,TGTGCCAGCAGCCGCGGTCGGGTGAGCTACACCTTC,CASSRGRVSYTF